The present entry profiles one T cell receptor beta chain with its context. The data originate from a study of glioma-infiltrating T cells after dendritic cell vaccination. The germline V and J ends were trimmed by 4 bases and 3 bases, with 12 bases remaining between them. Germline CDR1 is LNHDA and CDR2 is SQIVND (reference sequence). The length of the CDR3 is 14 residues. Time point indicated: after dendritic cell vaccination, including at tumor progression/relapse. The data were produced by immunoSEQ multiplex PCR, yet TCRdb's version contains in-frame clones alone and is incomplete. The table includes around 60,000 clones, about nine tenths detected once.

The rearrangement links TRBV19 to TRBJ1-1; no clear D gene. This TCR came from a human donor with glioblastoma. The sequencing used blood, collected after dendritic cell vaccination. CDR3: CASSKARTDTEAFF. DNA for the CDR3: TGTGCCAGTAGTAAAGCCCGAACGGACACTGAAGCTTTCTTT.